Below are 4 T cell receptor beta chains sequenced from a single sample in a study of vaccination and CD4 T cells after COVID-19. These receptors have no known antigen. Described treatment: roughly nine-day PBMC culture with coronavirus spike peptide pools or control peptides (ViraFEST assay). Sequence data for DNA of cultured CD4+ T cells were generated by the Oncomine TCR Beta short-read assay. One entry per CDR3 protein results from TCRdb running MiXCR on the PCR reads. Among tens of thousands of distinct CDR3 sequences listed, about 39% were seen once. The specimen was CD4+ T cells from blood, cultured in vitro, collected before SARS-CoV-2 vaccination. The receptors come from a human donor who had recovered from COVID-19.

This clonotype occurred a few times. The chain couples TRBV20-1 to TRBJ1-1, with D possibly TRBD1 on 5 matching bases. CDR3 length: 17 amino acids. Germline V gene data show CDR1 as DFQATT and CDR2 as SNEGSKA (reference sequence). Trimming pared 0 bases from V and 6 bases from J, leaving 23 bases between. The CDR3 DNA is TGCAGTGCTAGAGATCCCGCCACGCCCCAGGGCGACCCTGAAGCTTTCTTT. Translating it yields CSARDPATPQGDPEAFF.

The V call is TRBV6-2 or TRBV6-3, the J call TRBJ2-3; 7 bases agree with TRBD2. Trimming at V came to 5 bases and at J to 0 bases, leaving 17 bases not matched to a gene. The germline CDR1 and CDR2 sequences are MNHEY and SVGEGT. The CDR3 runs to 19 residues. CDR3 DNA sequence: TGTGCCAGCAGTATATATTTAGCGGGTCTTTCTCCTAGCACAGATACGCAGTATTTT. The encoded protein is CASSIYLAGLSPSTDTQYF.

This clonotype was recorded a few times. The chain has TRBV6-2 or TRBV6-3 and TRBJ1-5; D might be TRBD1 (5 bases). Between the trimmed V and J ends, which lost 7 bases and 2 bases, there was a span of 9 bases. Germline-derived CDR1 and CDR2 are MNHEY and SVGEGT. CDR3 length: 13 residues. CDR3 residues: CASNKGGNQPQHF. CDR3 DNA sequence: TGTGCCAGCAACAAAGGGGGCAATCAGCCCCAGCATTTT.

The table lists this clonotype with a few counts. This rearrangement joins TRBV27 to TRBJ2-2; 10 bases match TRBD2. This CDR3 comprises 16 residues. The V gene end was trimmed by 5 bases and the J gene end by 4 bases; junction bases not matched to a gene: 7. Germline loops: CDR1 MNHEY, CDR2 SMNVEV (reference sequence). The CDR3 nucleotides are TGTGCCAGCAGTCAAACTAGCGGGGTAGCCACCGGGGAGCTGTTTTTT. It codes for CASSQTSGVATGELFF.